This paragraph covers one T cell receptor beta chain sequence. The ends were cut back, 6 bases at V and 2 bases at J, with 11 bases in the middle. Germline V gene sequence: CDR1 SGDLS, CDR2 YYNGEE. This CDR3 is 13 amino acids long. Per the original methods: Estimation of nucleated cell counts was performed using reference gene primer amplification. Generated by immunoSEQ multiplex PCR, the TCRdb table keeps only in-frame clones and is missing some. V and J calls and clone size are given by that table; D and trimming were obtained from the DNA. The sample contains about 160,000 clones, 65% to 90% of which appear only once. These data are taken from a study of blood T cell repertoires in COVID-19. About the study: COVID-19 samples, acute and convalescent, were from the United States, Italy and Spain. PBMCs, B-cell-depleted T cells, or T cells provided the cDNA or gDNA that made up the material.

The rearrangement uses TRBV9 and TRBJ1-1; D may be TRBD1 (5 bases). The sample taken for sequencing was peripheral blood. The receptor's source is a man aged 70 or older with acute or convalescent COVID-19. CDR3 region: CASTAGPNTEAFF. CDR3 sequence (DNA): TGTGCCAGCACAGCAGGGCCAAACACTGAAGCTTTCTTT.